Detailed here is one TCR beta chain. As yet, its antigen is unknown. Regulatory T cells were sorted from blood as CD4+ CD25-high CD127-low cells. These data come from a study of regulatory and conventional T cells in RAG deficiency. Study results and caveats: Omenn syndrome and CID/AS patients had 80 to 100-fold fewer unique Treg TCR beta sequences, versus approximately 10-fold elsewhere.

The data were produced by immunoSEQ multiplex PCR, yet TCRdb's version contains in-frame clones alone and is incomplete. The sample comprises approximately 3,000 clones, 90% to 95% of which are singletons, and more than 7.5% rests with the top ten. This CDR3 is 16 amino acids long. Germline V lookup: CDR1 SNHLY, CDR2 FYNNEI. Between the trimmed V and J ends, which lost 2 bases and 4 bases, there was a span of 15 bases. These data were likewise used in another study, on regulatory T cells. Per that paper: The primer mix had 52 TRBV and 13 TRBJ primers.

The clonotype was recovered from a human donor in good health. V is TRBV2 and J is TRBJ1-5; D unresolved. The sequencing sample was made of CD4+ Tregs sorted from blood. The chain's CDR3 is CASSELVSLYNQPQHF. CDR3 DNA sequence: TGTGCCAGCAGTGAACTGGTCTCCCTTTATAATCAGCCCCAGCATTTT.